This T cell receptor beta chain was sequenced for a study of PD-1 blockade in mismatch repair-deficient tumors. Details on this clone: This specimen includes other DNA sequences encoding the same CDR3.

Method: immunoSEQ multiplex PCR; TCRdb's copy keeps in-frame clones and lacks some. The data show over 75,000 clones, about 85% seen once. Trimming took 4 bases from V and 4 from J, leaving 8 bases between them. The CDR3 consists of 13 residues. Germline V CDR1 and CDR2: LNHDA, SQIVND (reference sequence). The source material was peripheral blood, sampled 12 weeks after starting pembrolizumab. The sequence was collected from an adult with mismatch repair-deficient cancer. The chain combines TRBV19 with TRBJ1-5, with TRBD1 as a possible D gene (5 bases). This chain's CDR3 is CASSSQGNQPQHF. The CDR3 DNA reads TGTGCCAGTAGTAGCCAGGGTAATCAGCCCCAGCATTTT.